This T cell receptor (beta chain) was documented in a study of beta chain features in type 1 diabetes. Study-level results: Patients showed naive, central memory and Treg TCRB repertoires that appeared more similar than those of healthy donors. PCR might favor shorter templates, but any such skew would affect patients and controls equally. Type 1 diabetes patients had moderately but significantly shorter TCRB CDR3s in all four CD4+ subsets.

Markers CD45RO/CCR7/CD25/CD127/CD95/CD27 served to sort CD4+ naive, central memory, regulatory and stem cell-like memory cells. Expressed TCRB transcripts got sequenced, as all isolated RNA was reverse transcribed. Only in-frame clones appear in the TCRdb table, and some are missing; sequencing was by immunoSEQ multiplex PCR. Among about 150,000 clones, under 13% were seen once, and the ten largest hold 0.4% to 0.55%. On this clone itself: The antigen is undetermined.

Sequencing used central memory CD4+ T cells from blood. The clonotype comes from a man aged 30-40 years with type 1 diabetes.

The CDR3 region has the DNA TGTGCCAGCAGTGGTCGGGGGTCGAGCACAGATACGCAGTATTTT. Translating gives CASSGRGSSTDTQYF. V is TRBV2 and J is TRBJ2-3; the D gene is possibly TRBD2 (6 bases). V lost 4 bases and J 0 bases, leaving 11 bases between the germline ends. The CDR3 sequence is 15 residues long. Per the germline V gene, CDR1 is SNHLY and CDR2 is FYNNEI.